Listed below are T cell receptor beta chains from one sample, sequenced in a study of technical replicates of blood from a handful of donors. Repertoires were generated with immunoSEQ multiplex PCR, while TCRdb's copy carries only in-frame clones and drops some. Among roughly 76,000 clones listed, 75% to 95% were seen once. Sequencing input: T cells isolated from PBMCs. These TCRs come from a human donor in good health. Some clones in this sample may be carry-over from other donors' samples. CDR3s include the opening cysteine and the closing phenylalanine or tryptophan. Each record gives: clone size, V gene, J gene, CDR3 protein. Only part of the rows carry a size: once, few, many, or a class if the clone is expanded.

-,TRBV4-3,TRBJ2-1,CASSPLGLAGGNEQFF
-,TRBV5-1,TRBJ2-3,CASSLGLAGFIDTQYF
-,TRBV14,TRBJ2-3,CASSRTPGRAGDTQYF
-,TRBV7-9,TRBJ2-3,CASCVGRDTDTQYF
-,TRBV30,TRBJ2-3,CAWAPTSGTFTDTQYF
-,TRBV2,TRBJ2-5,CASNRGPGETQYF
-,TRBV6-1,TRBJ1-1,CASSERAEAFF
-,TRBV11-3,TRBJ2-2,CASSPTGRTGELFF
once,TRBV7-9,TRBJ1-5,CASSFHPQGGSNQPQHF
few,TRBV18,TRBJ2-1,CASSPGLAGFNEQFF
-,TRBV15,TRBJ1-1,CATSSGVDTITEAFF
once,TRBV6-6,TRBJ2-7,CASTKSAGPYEQYF
once,TRBV28,TRBJ2-7,CASSFHMGQGLF
-,TRBV5-5,TRBJ2-1,CATKNQGWNNEQFF
-,TRBV5-5,TRBJ2-1,CASSLRGTSRNNEQFF
-,TRBV4-1,TRBJ1-4,CASSQDRDTYATNEKLFF